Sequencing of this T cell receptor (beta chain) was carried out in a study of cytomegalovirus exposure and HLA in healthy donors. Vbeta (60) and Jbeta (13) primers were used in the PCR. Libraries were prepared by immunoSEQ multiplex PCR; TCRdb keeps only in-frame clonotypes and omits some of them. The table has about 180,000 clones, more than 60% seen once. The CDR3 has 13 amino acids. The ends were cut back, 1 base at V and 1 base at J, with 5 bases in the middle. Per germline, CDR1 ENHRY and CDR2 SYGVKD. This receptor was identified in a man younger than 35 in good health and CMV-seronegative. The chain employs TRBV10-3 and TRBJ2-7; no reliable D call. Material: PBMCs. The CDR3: CAISEYSSYEQYF. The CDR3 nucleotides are TGTGCCATCAGTGAGTATTCGTCCTACGAGCAGTACTTC.